This T cell receptor beta chain stems from a study of cytomegalovirus exposure and HLA in healthy donors. General study points: Analysis was performed later, and it showed HLA-associated TCR beta chains to be more clonally expanded than equally common others. Across donors, presence/absence analyses took sequencing depth to be roughly uniform.

The study sampled nominally healthy donors, though unrecorded immune exposures were likely. Comments on this clone: Its antigen is currently unknown.

The PCR had 60 Vbeta and 13 Jbeta primers. Profiled with immunoSEQ multiplex PCR; TCRdb holds only in-frame clones, not every one. The sample consists of around 130,000 clones, roughly 77% of them appearing once. CDR1 MNHEY and CDR2 SMNVEV come from the germline V gene (reference sequence). The CDR3 sequence is 17 residues long. Trimming took 0 bases from V and 2 from J; bases not matched to a gene: 5. The source is a woman aged 40 to 55 in good health and CMV-seropositive. The chain recombines TRBV27 with TRBJ2-2; 8 nucleotides match TRBD2. The material sequenced was PBMCs. CDR3 in DNA: TGTGCCAGCAGTTTATCCACACTAGCGGCCAACACCGGGGAGCTGTTTTTT. Encoded protein: CASSLSTLAANTGELFF.